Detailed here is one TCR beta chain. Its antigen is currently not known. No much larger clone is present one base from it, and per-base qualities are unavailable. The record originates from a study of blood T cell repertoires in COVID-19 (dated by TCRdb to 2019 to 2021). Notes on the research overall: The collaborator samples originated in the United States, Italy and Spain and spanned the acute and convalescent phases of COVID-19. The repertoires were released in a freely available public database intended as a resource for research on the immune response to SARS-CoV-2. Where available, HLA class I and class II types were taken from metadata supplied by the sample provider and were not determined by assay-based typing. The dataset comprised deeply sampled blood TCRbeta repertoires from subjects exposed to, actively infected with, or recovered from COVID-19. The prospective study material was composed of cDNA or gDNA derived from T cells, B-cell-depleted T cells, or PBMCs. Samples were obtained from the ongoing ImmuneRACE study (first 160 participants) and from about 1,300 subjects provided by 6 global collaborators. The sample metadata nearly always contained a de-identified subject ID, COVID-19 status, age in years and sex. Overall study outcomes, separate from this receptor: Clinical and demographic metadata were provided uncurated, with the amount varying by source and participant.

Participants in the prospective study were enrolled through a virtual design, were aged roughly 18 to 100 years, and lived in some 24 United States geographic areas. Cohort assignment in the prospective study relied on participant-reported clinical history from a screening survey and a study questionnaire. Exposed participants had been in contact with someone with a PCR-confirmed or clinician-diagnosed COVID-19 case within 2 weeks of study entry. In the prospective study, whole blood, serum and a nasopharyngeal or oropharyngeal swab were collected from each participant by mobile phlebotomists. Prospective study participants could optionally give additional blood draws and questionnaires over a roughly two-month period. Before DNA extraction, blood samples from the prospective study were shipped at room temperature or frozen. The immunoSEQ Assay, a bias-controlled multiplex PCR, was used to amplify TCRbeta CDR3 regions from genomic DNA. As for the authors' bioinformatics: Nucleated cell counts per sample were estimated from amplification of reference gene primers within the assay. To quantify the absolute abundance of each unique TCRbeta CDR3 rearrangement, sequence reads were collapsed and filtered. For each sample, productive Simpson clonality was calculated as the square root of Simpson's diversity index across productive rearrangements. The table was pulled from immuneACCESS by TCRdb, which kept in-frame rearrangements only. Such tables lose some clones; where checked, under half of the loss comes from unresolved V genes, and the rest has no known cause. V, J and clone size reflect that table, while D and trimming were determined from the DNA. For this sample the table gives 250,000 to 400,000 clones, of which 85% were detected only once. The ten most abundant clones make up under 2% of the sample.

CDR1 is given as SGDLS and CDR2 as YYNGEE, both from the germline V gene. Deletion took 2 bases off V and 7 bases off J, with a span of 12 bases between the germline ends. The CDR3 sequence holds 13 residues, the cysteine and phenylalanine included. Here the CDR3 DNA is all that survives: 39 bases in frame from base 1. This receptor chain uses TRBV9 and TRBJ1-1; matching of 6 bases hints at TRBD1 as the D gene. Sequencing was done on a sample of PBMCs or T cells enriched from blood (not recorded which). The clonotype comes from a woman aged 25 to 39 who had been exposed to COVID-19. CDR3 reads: CASSVGTTSEAFF. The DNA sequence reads TGTGCCAGCAGCGTTGGGACAACTAGTGAAGCTTTCTTT.